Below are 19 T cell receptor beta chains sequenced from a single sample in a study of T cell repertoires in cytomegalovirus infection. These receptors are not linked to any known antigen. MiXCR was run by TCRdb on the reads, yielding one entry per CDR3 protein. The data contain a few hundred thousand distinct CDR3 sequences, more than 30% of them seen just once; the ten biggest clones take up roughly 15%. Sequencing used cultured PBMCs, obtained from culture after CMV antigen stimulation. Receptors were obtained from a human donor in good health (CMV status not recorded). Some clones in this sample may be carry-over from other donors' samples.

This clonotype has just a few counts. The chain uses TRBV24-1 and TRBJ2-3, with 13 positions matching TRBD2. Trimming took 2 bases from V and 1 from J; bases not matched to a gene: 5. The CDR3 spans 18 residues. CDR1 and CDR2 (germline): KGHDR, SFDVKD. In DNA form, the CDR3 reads TGTGCCACCAGTGATTGGACTAGCGGGAGTGAGGGCACAGATACGCAGTATTTT. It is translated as CATSDWTSGSEGTDTQYF.

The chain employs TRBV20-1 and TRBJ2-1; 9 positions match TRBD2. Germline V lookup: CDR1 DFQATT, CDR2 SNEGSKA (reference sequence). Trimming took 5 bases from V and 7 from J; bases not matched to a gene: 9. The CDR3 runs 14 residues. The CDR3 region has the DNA TGCAGTGCTGATCCGGGACTAGCCGATAATGAGCAGTTCTTC. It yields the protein CSADPGLADNEQFF.

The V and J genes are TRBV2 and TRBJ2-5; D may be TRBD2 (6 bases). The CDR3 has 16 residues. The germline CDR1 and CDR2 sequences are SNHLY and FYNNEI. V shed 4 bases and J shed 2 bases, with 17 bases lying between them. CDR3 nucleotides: TGTGCCAGCAGTGCGTTGGGGTGGCGGGATCAAGAGACCCAGTACTTC. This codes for CASSALGWRDQETQYF.

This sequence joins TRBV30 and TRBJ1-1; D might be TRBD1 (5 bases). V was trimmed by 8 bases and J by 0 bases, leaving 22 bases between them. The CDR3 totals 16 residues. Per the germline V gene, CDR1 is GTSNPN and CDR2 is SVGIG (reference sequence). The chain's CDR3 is CAGTKGVGRMNTEAFF. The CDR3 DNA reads TGTGCCGGTACTAAAGGGGTCGGGAGAATGAACACTGAAGCTTTCTTT.

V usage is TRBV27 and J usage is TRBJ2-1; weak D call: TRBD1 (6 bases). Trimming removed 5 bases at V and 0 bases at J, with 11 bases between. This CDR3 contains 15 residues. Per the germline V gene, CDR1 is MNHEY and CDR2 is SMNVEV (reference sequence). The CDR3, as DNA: TGTGCCAGCAGTCTGGGACACCTCTCCTACAATGAGCAGTTCTTC. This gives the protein CASSLGHLSYNEQFF.

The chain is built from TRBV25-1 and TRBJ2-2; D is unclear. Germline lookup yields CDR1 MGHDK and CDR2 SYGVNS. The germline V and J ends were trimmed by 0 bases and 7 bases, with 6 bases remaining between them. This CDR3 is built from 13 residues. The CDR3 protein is CASSEYNGGELFF. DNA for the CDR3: TGTGCCAGCAGTGAATATAACGGCGGGGAGCTGTTTTTT.

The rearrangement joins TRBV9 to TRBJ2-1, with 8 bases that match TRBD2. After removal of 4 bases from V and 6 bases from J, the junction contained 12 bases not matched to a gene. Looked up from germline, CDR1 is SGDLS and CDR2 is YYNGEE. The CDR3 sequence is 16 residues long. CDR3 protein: CASSPVLAASSNEQFF. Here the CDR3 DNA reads TGTGCCAGCAGCCCGGTACTAGCGGCGTCCAGCAATGAGCAGTTCTTC.

CDR3 DNA sequence: TGTGCCAGCAGGGGTTCCAGAGCTTTCTTT. This sequence encodes CASRGSRAFF. The chain links TRBV6-5 to TRBJ1-1; D is unclear. V shed 6 bases and J shed 10 bases, with 9 bases lying between them. The V gene's germline CDR1 is MNHEY and CDR2 SVGAGI. CDR3 length equals 10 residues.

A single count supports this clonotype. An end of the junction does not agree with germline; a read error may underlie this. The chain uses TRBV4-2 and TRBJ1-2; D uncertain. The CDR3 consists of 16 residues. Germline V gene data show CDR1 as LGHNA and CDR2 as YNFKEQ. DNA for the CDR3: TGTGCCAGCGGCCAAGATTCTGGGATTTACGGCTATGGCTACACCTTC. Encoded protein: CASGQDSGIYGYGYTF.

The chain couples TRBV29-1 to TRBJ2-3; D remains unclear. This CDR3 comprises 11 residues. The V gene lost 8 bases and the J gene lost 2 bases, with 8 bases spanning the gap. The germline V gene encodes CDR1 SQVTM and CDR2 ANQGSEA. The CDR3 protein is CSTQLTDTQYF. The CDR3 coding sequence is TGCAGCACTCAGCTCACAGATACGCAGTATTTT.

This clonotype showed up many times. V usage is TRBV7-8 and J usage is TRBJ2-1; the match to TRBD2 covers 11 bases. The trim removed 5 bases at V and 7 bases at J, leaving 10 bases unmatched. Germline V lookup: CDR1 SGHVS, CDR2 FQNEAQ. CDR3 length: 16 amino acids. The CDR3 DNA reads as TGTGCCAGCAGCGTATTAGCGGGAGGGCGGAGGAATGAGCAGTTCTTC. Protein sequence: CASSVLAGGRRNEQFF.

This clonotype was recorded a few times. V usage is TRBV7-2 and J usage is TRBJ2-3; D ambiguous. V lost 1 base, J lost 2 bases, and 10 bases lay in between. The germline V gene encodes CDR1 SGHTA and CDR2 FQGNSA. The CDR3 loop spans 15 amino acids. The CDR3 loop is CASSLGGSYTDTQYF. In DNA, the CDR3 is TGTGCCAGCAGCTTAGGGGGAAGCTACACAGATACGCAGTATTTT.

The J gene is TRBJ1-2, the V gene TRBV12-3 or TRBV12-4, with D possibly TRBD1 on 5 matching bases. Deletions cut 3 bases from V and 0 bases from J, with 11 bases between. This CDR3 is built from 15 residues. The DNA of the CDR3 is TGTGCCAGCAGTTTTGGGACTGGAGCTAACTATGGCTACACCTTC. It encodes CASSFGTGANYGYTF.

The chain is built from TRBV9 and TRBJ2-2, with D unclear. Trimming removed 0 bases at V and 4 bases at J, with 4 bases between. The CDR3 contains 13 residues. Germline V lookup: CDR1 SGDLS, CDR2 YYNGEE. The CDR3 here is CASSVASTGELFF. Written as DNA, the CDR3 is TGTGCCAGCAGCGTAGCTAGCACCGGGGAGCTGTTTTTT.

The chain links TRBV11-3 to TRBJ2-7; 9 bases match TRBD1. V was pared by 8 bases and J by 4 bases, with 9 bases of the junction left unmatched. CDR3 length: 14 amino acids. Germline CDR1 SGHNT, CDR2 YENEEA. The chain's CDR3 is CASARTGVSYEQYV. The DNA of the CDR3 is TGTGCCAGCGCCCGGACAGGGGTCTCTTACGAGCAGTACGTC.

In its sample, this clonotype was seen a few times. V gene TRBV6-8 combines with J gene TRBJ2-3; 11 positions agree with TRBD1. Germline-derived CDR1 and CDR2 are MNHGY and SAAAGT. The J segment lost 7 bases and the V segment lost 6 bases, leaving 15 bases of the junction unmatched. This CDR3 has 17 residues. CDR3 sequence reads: CASRDRGRRSGGNTQYF. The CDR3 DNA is TGTGCCAGCAGGGACAGGGGGCGGAGATCGGGAGGTAATACGCAGTATTTT.

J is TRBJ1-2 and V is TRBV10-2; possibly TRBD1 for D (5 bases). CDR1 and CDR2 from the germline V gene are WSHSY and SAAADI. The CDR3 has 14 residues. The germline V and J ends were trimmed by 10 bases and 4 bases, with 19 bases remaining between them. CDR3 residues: CATRPETVTYGYTF. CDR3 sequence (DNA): TGCGCCACCCGACCGGAGACAGTAACCTATGGCTACACCTTC.

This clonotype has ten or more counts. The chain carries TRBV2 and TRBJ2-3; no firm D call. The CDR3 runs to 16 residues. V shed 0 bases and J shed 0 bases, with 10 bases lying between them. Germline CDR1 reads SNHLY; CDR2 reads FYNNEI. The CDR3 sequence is CASSEAPSTSTDTQYF. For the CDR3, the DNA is TGTGCCAGCAGTGAAGCCCCCAGTACTAGCACAGATACGCAGTATTTT.

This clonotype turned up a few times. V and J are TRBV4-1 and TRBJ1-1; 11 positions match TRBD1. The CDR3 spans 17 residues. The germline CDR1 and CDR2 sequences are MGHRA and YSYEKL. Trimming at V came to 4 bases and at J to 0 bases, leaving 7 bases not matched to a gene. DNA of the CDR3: TGCGCCAGCAGCCCACCGGACAGGGGGCAGGTGAACACTGAAGCTTTCTTT. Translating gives CASSPPDRGQVNTEAFF.